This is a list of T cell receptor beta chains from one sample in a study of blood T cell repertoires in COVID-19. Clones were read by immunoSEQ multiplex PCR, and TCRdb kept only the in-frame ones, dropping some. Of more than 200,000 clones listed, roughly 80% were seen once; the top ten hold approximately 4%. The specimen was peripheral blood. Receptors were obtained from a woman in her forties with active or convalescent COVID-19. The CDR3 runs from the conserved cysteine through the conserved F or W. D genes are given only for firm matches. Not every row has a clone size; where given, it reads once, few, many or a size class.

DNA: TGTGCCAGCAGCTCCGCCCGGGACAGGGGGAATACGCAGTATTTT
CDR3: CASSSARDRGNTQYF
J: TRBJ2-3
size: -
V: TRBV28
D: TRBD1

DNA: TGTGCCAGCACCAGGACAGGGTATGGCAATCAGCCCCAGCATTTT
CDR3: CASTRTGYGNQPQHF
J: TRBJ1-5
size: few
V: TRBV27
D: TRBD1

DNA: TGTGCCAGCTCCCCGCCGACACCACCGGTTCGAAACACCATATATTTT
CDR3: CASSPPTPPVRNTIYF
J: TRBJ1-3
size: -
V: TRBV18
D: -

DNA: TGTGCCAGCAGTCCAATGGGTATTCGGGGGTATGGCTACACCTTC
CDR3: CASSPMGIRGYGYTF
J: TRBJ1-2
size: -
V: TRBV6-7
D: -

DNA: TGCGCCAGCAGCAGGGACAGGGTCCCCCCGGGGGAGCTGTTTTTT
CDR3: CASSRDRVPPGELFF
J: TRBJ2-2
size: -
V: TRBV5-1
D: TRBD1

DNA: TGTGCCAGCAGTCACGGGGGCAATCAGCCCCAGCATTTT
CDR3: CASSHGGNQPQHF
J: TRBJ1-5
size: -
V: TRBV6-1
D: -

DNA: TGTGCCAGCAGCTTTCTAGCGGGGGCCTATAACAATGAGCAGTTCTTC
CDR3: CASSFLAGAYNNEQFF
J: TRBJ2-1
size: -
V: TRBV5-4
D: TRBD2

DNA: TGCAGCGTTGGCAGGGTCCGGGATGAAAAACTGTTTTTT
CDR3: CSVGRVRDEKLFF
J: TRBJ1-4
size: -
V: TRBV29-1
D: -

DNA: TGCGCCAGCACGCGTAATTGGGACAGCCTTACCGGGGAGCTGTTTTTT
CDR3: CASTRNWDSLTGELFF
J: TRBJ2-2
size: -
V: TRBV5-1
D: TRBD1

DNA: TGTGCCAGCAGTTTAGTGGGGGGGGTACTTCGCTCTGGGGCCAACGTCCTGACTTTC
CDR3: CASSLVGGVLRSGANVLTF
J: TRBJ2-6
size: few
V: TRBV27
D: TRBD2

DNA: TGTGCCAGCTCACCCCCTCTCGGAGATCAGCCCCAGCATTTT
CDR3: CASSPPLGDQPQHF
J: TRBJ1-5
size: -
V: TRBV18
D: -

DNA: TGTGCCAGCAGCTCCGAGGGCGGGGCGGTAGGAGAGACCCAGTACTTC
CDR3: CASSSEGGAVGETQYF
J: TRBJ2-5
size: -
V: TRBV11-1
D: -

DNA: TGTGCCAGCAGCTTTTTCGGTATCAACACTGAAGCTTTCTTT
CDR3: CASSFFGINTEAFF
J: TRBJ1-1
size: once
V: TRBV7-9
D: -

DNA: TGTGCCAGTAGTATCGGCGGGGGCACAGATACGCAGTATTTT
CDR3: CASSIGGGTDTQYF
J: TRBJ2-3
size: -
V: TRBV19
D: -

DNA: TGTGCCAGTAGTATCGTTCAAGGTAGCGGGGGGGCGAATGAGCAGTTCTTC
CDR3: CASSIVQGSGGANEQFF
J: TRBJ2-1
size: -
V: TRBV19
D: TRBD2

DNA: TGTGCCAGCTCCATTCGCCGGTCTCCCAGGCACTATGGCTACACCTTC
CDR3: CASSIRRSPRHYGYTF
J: TRBJ1-2
size: -
V: TRBV28
D: -

DNA: TGTGCCAGCAGCCAAGCACTAACTGAAGCTTTCTTT
CDR3: CASSQALTEAFF
J: TRBJ1-1
size: -
V: TRBV14
D: -

DNA: TGCGCCAGCAGCTTGGGTAGAGCTCACCTGGCAACTAATGAAAAACTGTTTTTT
CDR3: CASSLGRAHLATNEKLFF
J: TRBJ1-4
size: -
V: TRBV5-1
D: -

DNA: TGCGCCAGCAGCCAAAGGACAGAATCTAATTCACCCCTCCACTTT
CDR3: CASSQRTESNSPLHF
J: TRBJ1-6
size: -
V: TRBV4-1
D: -

DNA: TGTGCCAGCTCACTAACCGGGACAGGGGAATCCAACTATGGCTACACCTTC
CDR3: CASSLTGTGESNYGYTF
J: TRBJ1-2
size: -
V: TRBV18
D: TRBD1

DNA: TGTGCCAGCAGTCCCCACGACGAGGGACTCCTCCACTTT
CDR3: CASSPHDEGLLHF
J: TRBJ1-6
size: -
V: TRBV28
D: -

DNA: TGCAGCGTAAGGAGTTGGACAGGGGACCTCTATGGCTACACCTTC
CDR3: CSVRSWTGDLYGYTF
J: TRBJ1-2
size: -
V: TRBV29-1
D: TRBD1

DNA: TGTGCCAGCAGACATCAGGGTTCCGGGGAGACCCAGTACTTC
CDR3: CASRHQGSGETQYF
J: TRBJ2-5
size: -
V: TRBV25-1
D: -

DNA: TGTGCCAGCAGCTTCGGGAGGGATGTAGATGGCTACACCTTC
CDR3: CASSFGRDVDGYTF
J: TRBJ1-2
size: -
V: TRBV5-4
D: -

DNA: TGTGCCAGCAGAAAAGGGGCCGGGTCGCGGGGGTGGTTCAATGAGCAGTTCTTC
CDR3: CASRKGAGSRGWFNEQFF
J: TRBJ2-1
size: few
V: TRBV7-9
D: TRBD2

DNA: TGCAGCGTTGCGGGACAGTACAATCAGCCCCAGCATTTT
CDR3: CSVAGQYNQPQHF
J: TRBJ1-5
size: once
V: TRBV29-1
D: TRBD1

DNA: TGTGCCAGCAGTTTGCGGGAGGGAAATGAAAAACTGTTTTTT
CDR3: CASSLREGNEKLFF
J: TRBJ1-4
size: -
V: TRBV27
D: -

DNA: TGTGCCTGGAGTCGTCTAGCGGGTACTACAGATACGCAGTATTTT
CDR3: CAWSRLAGTTDTQYF
J: TRBJ2-3
size: -
V: TRBV30
D: TRBD2

DNA: TGTGCCAGCAGCTTAGCGGGGAGGGCTTATGGCTACACCTTC
CDR3: CASSLAGRAYGYTF
J: TRBJ1-2
size: -
V: TRBV7-2
D: -

DNA: TGCGCCAGCAGCCAAGAGGCCCACAGGGTCCTCACTGAAGCTTTCTTT
CDR3: CASSQEAHRVLTEAFF
J: TRBJ1-1
size: -
V: TRBV4-1
D: -

DNA: TGTGCCAGCAGTCTACGGACAGTCCTTCATCAGCCCCAGCATTTT
CDR3: CASSLRTVLHQPQHF
J: TRBJ1-5
size: -
V: TRBV2
D: -

DNA: TGTGCCTGGAGTCGAGGACAGGCCCCAAGCACTGAAGCTTTCTTT
CDR3: CAWSRGQAPSTEAFF
J: TRBJ1-1
size: -
V: TRBV30
D: TRBD1

DNA: TGCGCCAGCAGCCCTCCATATTGGACAGCCGACGGCTACACCTTC
CDR3: CASSPPYWTADGYTF
J: TRBJ1-2
size: once
V: TRBV4-1
D: -

DNA: TGTGCCAGCAGCCAAGTCGGGGGGGCCGGAAATGAGCAGTTCTTC
CDR3: CASSQVGGAGNEQFF
J: TRBJ2-1
size: -
V: TRBV3-1/TRBV3-2
D: TRBD2

DNA: TGTGCCAGCAGTTTCCGACAGGGAAGGGGTGAAAAACTGTTTTTT
CDR3: CASSFRQGRGEKLFF
J: TRBJ1-4
size: few
V: TRBV27
D: TRBD1

DNA: TGTGCCATCAGTGAGTCTGGCGGCACCGGGGAGCTGTTTTTT
CDR3: CAISESGGTGELFF
J: TRBJ2-2
size: few
V: TRBV10-3
D: -

DNA: TGTGCCAGTAGCGATAGGACAGGGGATTATGGCTACACCTTC
CDR3: CASSDRTGDYGYTF
J: TRBJ1-2
size: many
V: TRBV19
D: TRBD1

DNA: TGTGCCAGCAGTTACCTGGGACGGGGGGCCAATAATGAGCAGTTCTTC
CDR3: CASSYLGRGANNEQFF
J: TRBJ2-1
size: -
V: TRBV6-2/TRBV6-3
D: -

DNA: TGTGCCAGCTCACCACCGATAGCGGGGGTCACAGATACGCAGTATTTT
CDR3: CASSPPIAGVTDTQYF
J: TRBJ2-3
size: -
V: TRBV18
D: TRBD2

DNA: TGTGCCAGCAGTGACCCGGGTCATCGTAACGGGGAGCTGTTTTTT
CDR3: CASSDPGHRNGELFF
J: TRBJ2-2
size: -
V: TRBV2
D: -

DNA: TGTGCCAGCAGTGTTGGGACAAAGAGCACTGAAGCTTTCTTT
CDR3: CASSVGTKSTEAFF
J: TRBJ1-1
size: -
V: TRBV2
D: -

DNA: TGCGCCAGCAGCTTGGGCAGGGATGCTGGTTCACCCCTCCACTTT
CDR3: CASSLGRDAGSPLHF
J: TRBJ1-6
size: -
V: TRBV5-1
D: -

DNA: TGTGCCAGCAGCCGTAACAGGGCCACTGAAGCTTTCTTT
CDR3: CASSRNRATEAFF
J: TRBJ1-1
size: once
V: TRBV7-3
D: -

DNA: TGTGCCAGCACCCAGGTCCGGGACAGGGGGACTAGCTACACCTTC
CDR3: CASTQVRDRGTSYTF
J: TRBJ1-2
size: once
V: TRBV2
D: TRBD1

DNA: TGTGCCAGCAGCTTAGCCGGTAGCGGGACCGGGGAGCTGTTTTTT
CDR3: CASSLAGSGTGELFF
J: TRBJ2-2
size: few
V: TRBV11-3
D: TRBD2

DNA: TGTGCCAGCAGCTTGGACAGGGATGGGGGTGGCTACACCTTC
CDR3: CASSLDRDGGGYTF
J: TRBJ1-2
size: -
V: TRBV13
D: TRBD1

DNA: TGTGCCAGCAGGCGACAGGGAGGCTACACCTTC
CDR3: CASRRQGGYTF
J: TRBJ1-2
size: -
V: TRBV6-5
D: TRBD1

DNA: TGCGCCAGCAGCTCCAGCGGGGGTTTGGGTGAGCAGTTCTTC
CDR3: CASSSSGGLGEQFF
J: TRBJ2-1
size: -
V: TRBV5-1
D: TRBD2

DNA: TGTGCCAGCAGGTGGGGACAGATAAACACCCTCCACTTT
CDR3: CASRWGQINTLHF
J: TRBJ1-6
size: -
V: TRBV28
D: TRBD1

DNA: TGTGCCAGCAGTCCACGTGGGAGTCAGCCCCAGCATTTT
CDR3: CASSPRGSQPQHF
J: TRBJ1-5
size: few
V: TRBV27
D: -

DNA: TGTGCCAGCAGTCCCGCCAATACTAGGGGGGGAGAGGTGGGCTATGGCTACACCTTC
CDR3: CASSPANTRGGEVGYGYTF
J: TRBJ1-2
size: -
V: TRBV21-1
D: -